This T cell receptor beta chain was sequenced during a study of metastatic and nonmetastatic thyroid tumors. Germline CDR1 is SGHVS and CDR2 is FNYEAQ. The CDR3 runs to 13 residues. Losses at the gene ends were 3 bases for V and 5 bases for J; bases not matched to a gene: 2. TCRdb used MiXCR to call clones anew from the PCR reads. This sample has tens of thousands of clones; 24% occur once, and the top ten carry around 15%. Treatment of any kind had been given to no patient before thyroid surgery. Details on this clone: A much larger clone lies a single base off, so this may be a read error.

This rearrangement joins TRBV7-6 to TRBJ2-5; 8 nucleotides line up with TRBD1. The specimen was tumor tissue. This clonotype originated in a female donor with papillary thyroid cancer or a benign thyroid nodule (not recorded which). Some clones in this sample may be carry-over from other donors' samples. The DNA of the CDR3 is TGTGCCAGCAGCTTGACAGGGGCGGAGACCCAGTACTTC. Protein product: CASSLTGAETQYF.